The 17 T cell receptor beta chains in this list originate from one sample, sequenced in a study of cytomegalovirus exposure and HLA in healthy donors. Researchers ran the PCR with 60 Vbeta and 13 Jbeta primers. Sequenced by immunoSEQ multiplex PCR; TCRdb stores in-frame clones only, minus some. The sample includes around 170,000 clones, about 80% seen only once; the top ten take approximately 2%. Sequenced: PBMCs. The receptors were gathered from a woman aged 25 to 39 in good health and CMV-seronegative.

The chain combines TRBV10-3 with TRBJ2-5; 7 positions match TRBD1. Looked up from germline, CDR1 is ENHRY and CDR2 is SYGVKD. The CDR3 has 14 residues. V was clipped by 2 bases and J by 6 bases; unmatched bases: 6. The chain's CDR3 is CAISEPRQGKTQYF. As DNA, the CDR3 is TGTGCCATCAGTGAGCCTAGACAGGGAAAGACCCAGTACTTC.

The CDR3 DNA reads TGTGCCATCAGGCCGGGACTGGACCACGATGAGCAGTTCTTC. Protein product: CAIRPGLDHDEQFF. This chain uses TRBV10-3 with TRBJ2-1; TRBD2 might be the D (6 bases). The CDR3 runs to 14 residues. CDR1 is ENHRY and CDR2 is SYGVKD in the germline V gene. Trimming removed 6 bases at V and 8 bases at J, with 17 bases between.

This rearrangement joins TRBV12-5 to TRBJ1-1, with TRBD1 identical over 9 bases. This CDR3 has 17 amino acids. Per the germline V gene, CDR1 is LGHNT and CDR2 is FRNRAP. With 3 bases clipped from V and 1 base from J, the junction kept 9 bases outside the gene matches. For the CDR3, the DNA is TGTGCTAGTGGTTTTGGACGGACAGGGGCCCGGAACACTGAAGCTTTCTTT. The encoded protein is CASGFGRTGARNTEAFF.

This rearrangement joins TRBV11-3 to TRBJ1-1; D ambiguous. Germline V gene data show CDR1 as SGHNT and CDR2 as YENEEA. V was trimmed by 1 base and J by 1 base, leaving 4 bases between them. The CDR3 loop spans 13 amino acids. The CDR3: CASSLGQNTEAFF. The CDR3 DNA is TGTGCCAGCAGCTTAGGACAGAACACTGAAGCTTTCTTT.

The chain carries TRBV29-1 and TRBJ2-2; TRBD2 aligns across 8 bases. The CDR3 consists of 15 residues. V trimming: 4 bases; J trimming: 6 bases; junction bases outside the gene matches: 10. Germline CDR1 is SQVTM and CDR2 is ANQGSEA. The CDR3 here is CSVVDGGAVSGELFF. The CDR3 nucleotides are TGCAGCGTTGTTGACGGGGGGGCTGTCTCCGGGGAGCTGTTTTTT.

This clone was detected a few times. The CDR3 spells CASSQGSEDSPLHF. DNA of the CDR3: TGCGCCAGCAGCCAAGGTTCCGAGGATTCACCCCTCCACTTT. The V call is TRBV4-3, the J call TRBJ1-6; D is uncertain. In germline, CDR1 is LGHNA, CDR2 YSLEER. CDR3 length: 14 amino acids. V lost 1 base and J lost 8, with 9 bases in between.

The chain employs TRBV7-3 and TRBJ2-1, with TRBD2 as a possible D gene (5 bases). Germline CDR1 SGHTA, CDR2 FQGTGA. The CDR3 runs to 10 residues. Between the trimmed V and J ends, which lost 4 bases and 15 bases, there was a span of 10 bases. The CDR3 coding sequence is TGTGCCAGCAGCTCCGGGGTCCCGTTCTTC. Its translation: CASSSGVPFF.

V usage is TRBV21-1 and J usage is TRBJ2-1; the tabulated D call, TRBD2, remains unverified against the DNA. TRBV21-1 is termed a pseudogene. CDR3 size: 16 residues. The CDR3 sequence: CASSKSSGGARDEQFF. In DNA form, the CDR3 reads TGTGCCAGCAGCAAATCAAGCGGGGGGGCCCGGGATGAGCAGTTCTTC.

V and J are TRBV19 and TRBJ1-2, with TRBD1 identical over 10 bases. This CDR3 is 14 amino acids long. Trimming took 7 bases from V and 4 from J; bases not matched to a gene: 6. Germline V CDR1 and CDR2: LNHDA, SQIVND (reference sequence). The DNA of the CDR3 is TGTGCCAGTATGCCGACAGGGGGCGGCTATGGCTACACCTTC. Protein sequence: CASMPTGGGYGYTF.

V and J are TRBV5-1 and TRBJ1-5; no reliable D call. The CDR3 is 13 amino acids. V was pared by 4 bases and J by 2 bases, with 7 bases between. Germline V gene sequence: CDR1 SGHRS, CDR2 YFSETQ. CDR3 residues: CASSRVGNQPQHF. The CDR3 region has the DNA TGCGCCAGCAGCCGGGTGGGCAATCAGCCCCAGCATTTT.

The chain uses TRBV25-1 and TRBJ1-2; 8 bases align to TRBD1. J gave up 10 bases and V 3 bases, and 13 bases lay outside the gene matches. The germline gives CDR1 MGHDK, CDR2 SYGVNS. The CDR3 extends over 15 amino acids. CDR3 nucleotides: TGTGCCAGCAGTGACCCGGGACAGGCCCCGATCCTCTACACCTTC. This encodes CASSDPGQAPILYTF.

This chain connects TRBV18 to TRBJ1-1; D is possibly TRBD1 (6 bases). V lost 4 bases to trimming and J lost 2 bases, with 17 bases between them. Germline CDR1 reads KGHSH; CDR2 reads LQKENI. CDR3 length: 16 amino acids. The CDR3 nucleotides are TGTGCCAGCTCACGCGCTGCGGGGGGCGTAAACACTGAAGCTTTCTTT. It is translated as CASSRAAGGVNTEAFF.

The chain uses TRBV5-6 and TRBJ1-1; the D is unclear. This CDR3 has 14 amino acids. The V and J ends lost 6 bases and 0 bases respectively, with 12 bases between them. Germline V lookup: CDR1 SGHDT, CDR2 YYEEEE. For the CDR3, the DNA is TGTGCCAGCACCCTGAATCGGTTGAACACTGAAGCTTTCTTT. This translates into CASTLNRLNTEAFF.

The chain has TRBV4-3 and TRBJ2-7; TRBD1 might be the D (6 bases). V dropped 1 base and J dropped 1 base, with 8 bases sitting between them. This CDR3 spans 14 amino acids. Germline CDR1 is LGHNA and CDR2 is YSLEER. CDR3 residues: CASSQGTASYEQYF. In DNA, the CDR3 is TGCGCCAGCAGCCAAGGGACAGCTTCCTACGAGCAGTACTTC.

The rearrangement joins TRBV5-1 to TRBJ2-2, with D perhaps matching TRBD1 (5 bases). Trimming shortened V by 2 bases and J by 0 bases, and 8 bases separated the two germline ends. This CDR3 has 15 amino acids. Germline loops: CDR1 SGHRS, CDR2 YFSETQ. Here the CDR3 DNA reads TGCGCCAGCAGCTTACAGGCCCCGAACACCGGGGAGCTGTTTTTT. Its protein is CASSLQAPNTGELFF.

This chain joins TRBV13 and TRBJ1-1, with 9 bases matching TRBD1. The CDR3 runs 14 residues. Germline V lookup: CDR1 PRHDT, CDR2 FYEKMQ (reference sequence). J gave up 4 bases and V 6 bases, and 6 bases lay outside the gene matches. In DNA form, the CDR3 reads TGTGCCAGCAGACGGACAGGGGTGGTCACTGAAGCTTTCTTT. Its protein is CASRRTGVVTEAFF.

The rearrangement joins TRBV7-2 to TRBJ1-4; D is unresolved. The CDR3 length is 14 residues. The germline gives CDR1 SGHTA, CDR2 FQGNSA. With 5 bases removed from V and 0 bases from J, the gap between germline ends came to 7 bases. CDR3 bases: TGTGCCAGCAGCCCGTTTGCAACTAATGAAAAACTGTTTTTT. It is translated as CASSPFATNEKLFF. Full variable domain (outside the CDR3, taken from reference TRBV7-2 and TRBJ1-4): GAGVSQSPSNKVTEKGKDVELRCDPISGHTALYWYRQSLGQGLEFLIYFQGNSAPDKSGLPSDRFSAERTGGSVSTLTIQRTQQEDSAVYLCASSPFATNEKLFFGSGTQLSVL.